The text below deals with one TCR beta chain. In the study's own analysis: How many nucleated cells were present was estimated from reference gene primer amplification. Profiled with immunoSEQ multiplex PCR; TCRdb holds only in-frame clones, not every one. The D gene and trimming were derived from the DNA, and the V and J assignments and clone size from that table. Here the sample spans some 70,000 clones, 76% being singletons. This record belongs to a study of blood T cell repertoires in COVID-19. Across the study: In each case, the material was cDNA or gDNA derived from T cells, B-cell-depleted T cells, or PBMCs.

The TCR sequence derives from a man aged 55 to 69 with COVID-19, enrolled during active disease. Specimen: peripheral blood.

CDR3 loop: CASSQQGTGELFF. CDR3 nucleotides: TGTGCCAGCAGCCAGCAGGGCACCGGGGAGCTGTTTTTT. V gene TRBV3-1 (or the pseudogene TRBV3-2) combines with J gene TRBJ2-2; D may be TRBD1 (5 bases). V was shortened by 3 bases and J by 4 bases, with 6 bases between the two germline ends. CDR3 length: 13 residues. Germline assignment: CDR1 LGHDT and CDR2 YNNKEL (reference sequence).